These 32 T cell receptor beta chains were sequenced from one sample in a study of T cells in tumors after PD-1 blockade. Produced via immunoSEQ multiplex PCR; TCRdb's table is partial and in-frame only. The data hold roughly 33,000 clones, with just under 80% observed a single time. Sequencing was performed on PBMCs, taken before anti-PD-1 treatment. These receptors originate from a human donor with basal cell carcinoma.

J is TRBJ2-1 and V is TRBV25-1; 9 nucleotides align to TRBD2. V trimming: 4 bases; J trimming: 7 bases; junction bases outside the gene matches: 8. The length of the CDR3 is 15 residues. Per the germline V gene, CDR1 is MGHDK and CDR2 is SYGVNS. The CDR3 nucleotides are TGTGCCAGCAGTGGAGTTAGCGGGGGTTTAAATGAGCAGTTCTTC. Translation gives CASSGVSGGLNEQFF.

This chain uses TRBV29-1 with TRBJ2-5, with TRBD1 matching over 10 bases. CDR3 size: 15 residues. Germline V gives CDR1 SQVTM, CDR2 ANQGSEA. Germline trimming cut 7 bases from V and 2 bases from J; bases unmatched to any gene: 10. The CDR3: CSGRPGTGVQETQYF. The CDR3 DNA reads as TGCAGCGGTCGACCTGGGACAGGGGTTCAAGAGACCCAGTACTTC.

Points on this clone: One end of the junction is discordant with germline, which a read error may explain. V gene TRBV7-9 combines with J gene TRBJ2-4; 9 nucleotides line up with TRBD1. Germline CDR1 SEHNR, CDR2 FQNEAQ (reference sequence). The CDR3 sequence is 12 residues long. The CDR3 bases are TGTGCCAGCAGCGAATATGGGGACAGGGCGGACTTC. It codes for CASSEYGDRADF.

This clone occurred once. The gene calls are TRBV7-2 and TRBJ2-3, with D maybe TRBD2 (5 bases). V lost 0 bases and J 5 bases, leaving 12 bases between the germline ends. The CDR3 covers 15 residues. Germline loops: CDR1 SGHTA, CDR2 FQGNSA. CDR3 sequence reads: CASSLAPGIGDTQYF. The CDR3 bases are TGTGCCAGCAGCTTAGCGCCGGGGATCGGAGATACGCAGTATTTT.

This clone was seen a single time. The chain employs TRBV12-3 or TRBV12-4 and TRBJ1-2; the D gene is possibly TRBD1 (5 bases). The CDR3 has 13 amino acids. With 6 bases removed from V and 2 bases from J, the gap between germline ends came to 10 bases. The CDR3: CASSRDGNYGYTF. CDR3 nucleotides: TGTGCCAGCAGCCGGGACGGCAACTATGGCTACACCTTC.

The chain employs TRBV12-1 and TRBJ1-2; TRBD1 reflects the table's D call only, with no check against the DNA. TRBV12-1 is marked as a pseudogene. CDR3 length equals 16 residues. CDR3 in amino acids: CASSSGQGTPNYGYTF. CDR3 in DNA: TGTGCCAGCAGCTCGGGACAGGGAACCCCTAACTATGGCTACACCTTC.

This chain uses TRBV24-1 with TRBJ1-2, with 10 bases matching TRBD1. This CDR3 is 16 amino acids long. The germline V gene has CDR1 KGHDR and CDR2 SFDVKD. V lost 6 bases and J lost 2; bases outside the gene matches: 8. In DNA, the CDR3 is TGTGCCACCAGTCCGGGACAGGGGTTGGCCAACTATGGCTACACCTTC. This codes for CATSPGQGLANYGYTF.

CDR3 sequence: CASNPPGTGELFF. CDR3 bases: TGTGCCAGTAATCCCCCGGGGACCGGGGAGCTGTTTTTT. This rearrangement joins TRBV19 to TRBJ2-2; D may be TRBD2 (5 bases). V was shortened by 7 bases and J by 5 bases, with 11 bases between the two germline ends. CDR1 is LNHDA and CDR2 is SQIVND in the germline V gene (reference sequence). The CDR3 is 13 amino acids.

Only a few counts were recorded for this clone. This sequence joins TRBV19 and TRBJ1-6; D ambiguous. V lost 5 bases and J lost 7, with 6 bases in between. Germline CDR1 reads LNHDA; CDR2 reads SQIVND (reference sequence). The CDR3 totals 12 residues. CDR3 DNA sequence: TGTGCCAGTAGTGGGCAGAATTCACCCCTCCACTTT. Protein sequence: CASSGQNSPLHF.

DNA of the CDR3: TGTGCCAGCAGCCAGAGGACAGGGGGTTCCGATGAGCAGTTCTTC. Translating it yields CASSQRTGGSDEQFF. The chain has TRBV28 and TRBJ2-1; 10 bases line up with TRBD1. This CDR3 is 15 amino acids long. V lost 6 bases, J lost 8 bases, and 10 bases stayed unmatched. The germline V gene has CDR1 MDHEN and CDR2 SYDVKM. Looking up the rest from reference TRBV28 and TRBJ2-1 gives the full variable domain: DVKVTQSSRYLVKRTGEKVFLECVQDMDHENMFWYRQDPGLGLRLIYFSYDVKMKEKGDIPEGYSVSREKKERFSLILESASTNQTSMYLCASSQRTGGSDEQFFGPGTRLTVL.

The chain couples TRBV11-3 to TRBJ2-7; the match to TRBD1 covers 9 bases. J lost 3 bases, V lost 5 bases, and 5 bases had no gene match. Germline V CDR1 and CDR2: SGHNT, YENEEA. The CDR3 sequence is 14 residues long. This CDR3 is CASSPTTGGYEQYF. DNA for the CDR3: TGTGCCAGCAGCCCGACGACAGGGGGCTACGAGCAGTACTTC.

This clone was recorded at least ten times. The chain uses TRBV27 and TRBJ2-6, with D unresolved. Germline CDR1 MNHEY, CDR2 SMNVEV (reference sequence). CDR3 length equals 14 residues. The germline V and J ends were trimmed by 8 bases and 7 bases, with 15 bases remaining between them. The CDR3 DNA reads TGTGCCAGCCGTAAAGGGTCCTACGCCAACGTCCTGACTTTC. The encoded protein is CASRKGSYANVLTF.

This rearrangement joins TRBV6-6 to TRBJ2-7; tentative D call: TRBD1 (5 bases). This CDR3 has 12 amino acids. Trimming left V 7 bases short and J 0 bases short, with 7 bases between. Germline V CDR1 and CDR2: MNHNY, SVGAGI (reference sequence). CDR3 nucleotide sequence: TGTGCCAGCAAAGGGGACTCCTACGAGCAGTACTTC. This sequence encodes CASKGDSYEQYF.

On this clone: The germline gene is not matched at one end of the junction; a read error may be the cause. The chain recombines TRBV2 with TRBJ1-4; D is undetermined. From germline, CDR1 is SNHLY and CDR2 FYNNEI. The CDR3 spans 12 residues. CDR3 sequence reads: CASREGEEKLFF. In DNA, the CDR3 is TGTGCCAGCAGGGAAGGCGAGGAAAAACTGTTTTTT.

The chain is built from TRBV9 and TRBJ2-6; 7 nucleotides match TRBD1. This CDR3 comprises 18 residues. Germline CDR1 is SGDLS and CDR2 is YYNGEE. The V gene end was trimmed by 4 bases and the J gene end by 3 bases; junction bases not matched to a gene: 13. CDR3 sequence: CASSSPRAGGVGANVLTF. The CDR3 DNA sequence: TGTGCCAGCAGCTCCCCTAGGGCAGGGGGAGTTGGGGCCAACGTCCTGACTTTC.

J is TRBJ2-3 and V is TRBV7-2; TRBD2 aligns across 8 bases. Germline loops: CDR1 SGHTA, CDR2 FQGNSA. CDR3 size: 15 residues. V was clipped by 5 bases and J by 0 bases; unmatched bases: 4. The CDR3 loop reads CASSLLAASTDTQYF. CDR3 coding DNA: TGTGCCAGCAGCCTACTAGCGGCTAGCACAGATACGCAGTATTTT. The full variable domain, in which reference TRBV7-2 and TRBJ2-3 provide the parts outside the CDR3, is GAGVSQSPSNKVTEKGKDVELRCDPISGHTALYWYRQSLGQGLEFLIYFQGNSAPDKSGLPSDRFSAERTGGSVSTLTIQRTQQEDSAVYLCASSLLAASTDTQYFGPGTRLTVL.

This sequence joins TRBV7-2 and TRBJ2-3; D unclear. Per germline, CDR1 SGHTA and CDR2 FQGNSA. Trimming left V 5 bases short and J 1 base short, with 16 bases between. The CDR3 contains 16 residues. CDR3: CASSRSVGMGTDTQYF. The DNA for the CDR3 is TGTGCCAGCAGCCGCTCTGTGGGGATGGGCACAGATACGCAGTATTTT.

Here the CDR3 DNA reads TGTGCCAGTAGTATAGGACCGGGAGGGGCCTACGAGCAGTACTTC. It specifies CASSIGPGGAYEQYF. V gene TRBV19 combines with J gene TRBJ2-7; 8 bases map to TRBD2. Germline-derived CDR1 and CDR2 are LNHDA and SQIVND (reference sequence). This CDR3 is built from 15 residues. The junction had 4 bases not matched to a gene; V was cut back by 1 base and J by 2 bases.

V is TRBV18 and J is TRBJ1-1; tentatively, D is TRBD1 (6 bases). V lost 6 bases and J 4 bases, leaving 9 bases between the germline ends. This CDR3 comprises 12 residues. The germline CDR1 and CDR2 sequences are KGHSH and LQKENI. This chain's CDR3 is CASSGGGTEAFF. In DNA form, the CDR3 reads TGTGCCAGCTCCGGAGGGGGCACTGAAGCTTTCTTT.

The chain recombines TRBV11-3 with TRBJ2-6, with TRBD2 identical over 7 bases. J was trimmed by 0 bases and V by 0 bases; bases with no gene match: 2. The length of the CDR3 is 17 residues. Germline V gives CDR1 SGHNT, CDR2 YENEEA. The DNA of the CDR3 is TGTGCCAGCAGCTTAGAAGCGGGAATCTCTGGGGCCAACGTCCTGACTTTC. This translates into CASSLEAGISGANVLTF.

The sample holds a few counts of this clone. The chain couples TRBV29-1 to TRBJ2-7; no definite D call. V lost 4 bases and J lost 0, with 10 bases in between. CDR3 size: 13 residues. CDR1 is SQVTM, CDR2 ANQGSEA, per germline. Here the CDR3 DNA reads TGCAGCGTTGCGCAGCATCGCTCCTACGAGCAGTACTTC. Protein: CSVAQHRSYEQYF.

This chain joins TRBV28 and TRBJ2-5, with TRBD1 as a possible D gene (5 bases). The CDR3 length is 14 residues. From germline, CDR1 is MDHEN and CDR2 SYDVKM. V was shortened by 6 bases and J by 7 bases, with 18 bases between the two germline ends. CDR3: CASSLDNALGTQYF. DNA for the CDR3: TGTGCCAGCAGCCTGGACAACGCGTTGGGGACCCAGTACTTC.

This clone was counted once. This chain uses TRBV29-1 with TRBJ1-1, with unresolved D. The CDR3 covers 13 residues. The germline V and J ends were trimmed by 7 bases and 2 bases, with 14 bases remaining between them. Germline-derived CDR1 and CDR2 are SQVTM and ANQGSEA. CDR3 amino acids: CSADRTPNTEAFF. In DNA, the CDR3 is TGCAGCGCCGACCGGACTCCCAACACTGAAGCTTTCTTT.

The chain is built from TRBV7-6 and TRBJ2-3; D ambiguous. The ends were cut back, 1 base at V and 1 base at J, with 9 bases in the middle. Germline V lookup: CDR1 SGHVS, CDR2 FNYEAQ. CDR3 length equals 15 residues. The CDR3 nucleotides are TGTGCCAGCAGCTTAGTTGAGACGGGCACAGATACGCAGTATTTT. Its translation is CASSLVETGTDTQYF.

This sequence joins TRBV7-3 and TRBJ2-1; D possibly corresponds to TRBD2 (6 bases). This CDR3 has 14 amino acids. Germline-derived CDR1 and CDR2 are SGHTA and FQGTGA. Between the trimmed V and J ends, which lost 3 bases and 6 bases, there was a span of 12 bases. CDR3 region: CASSLGTVPNEQFF. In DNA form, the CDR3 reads TGTGCCAGCAGCTTGGGGACTGTACCCAATGAGCAGTTCTTC. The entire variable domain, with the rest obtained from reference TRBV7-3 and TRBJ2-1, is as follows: GAGVSQTPSNKVTEKGKYVELRCDPISGHTALYWYRQSLGQGPEFLIYFQGTGAADDSGLPNDRFFAVRPEGSVSTLKIQRTERGDSAVYLCASSLGTVPNEQFFGPGTRLTVL.

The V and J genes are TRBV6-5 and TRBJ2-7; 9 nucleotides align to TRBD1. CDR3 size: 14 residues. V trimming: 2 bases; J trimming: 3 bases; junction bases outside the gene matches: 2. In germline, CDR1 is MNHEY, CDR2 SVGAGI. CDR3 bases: TGTGCCAGCAGTTACCTGGGACAGGGCTACGAGCAGTACTTC. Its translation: CASSYLGQGYEQYF.

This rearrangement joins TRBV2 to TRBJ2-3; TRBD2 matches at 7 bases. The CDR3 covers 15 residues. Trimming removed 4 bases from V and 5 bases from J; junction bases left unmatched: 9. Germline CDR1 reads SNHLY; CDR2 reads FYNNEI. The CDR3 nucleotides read TGTGCCAGCAGTGGGCAGGGAGGGATAAAAGATACGCAGTATTTT. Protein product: CASSGQGGIKDTQYF.

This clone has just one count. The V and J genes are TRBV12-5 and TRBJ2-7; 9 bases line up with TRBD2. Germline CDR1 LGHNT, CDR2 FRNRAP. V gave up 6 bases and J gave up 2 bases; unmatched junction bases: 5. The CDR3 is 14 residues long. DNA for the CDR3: TGTGCTAGTGGGATGATAGCGGGGGCCTACGAGCAGTACTTC. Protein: CASGMIAGAYEQYF.

This CDR3 reads CASSFWGNEQFF. CDR3 in DNA: TGCGCCAGCAGCTTTTGGGGCAATGAGCAGTTCTTC. The chain has TRBV5-1 and TRBJ2-1; D not resolved. Germline CDR1 reads SGHRS; CDR2 reads YFSETQ. The CDR3 totals 12 residues. V was trimmed by 2 bases and J by 6 bases, leaving 6 bases between them.

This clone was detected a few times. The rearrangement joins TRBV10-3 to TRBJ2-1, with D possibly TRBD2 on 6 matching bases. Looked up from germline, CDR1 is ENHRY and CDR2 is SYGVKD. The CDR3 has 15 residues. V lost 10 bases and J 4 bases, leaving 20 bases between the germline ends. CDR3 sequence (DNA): TGTGCCAGCGACGATCCGGGACTCTCGTACAATGAGCAGTTCTTC. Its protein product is CASDDPGLSYNEQFF.

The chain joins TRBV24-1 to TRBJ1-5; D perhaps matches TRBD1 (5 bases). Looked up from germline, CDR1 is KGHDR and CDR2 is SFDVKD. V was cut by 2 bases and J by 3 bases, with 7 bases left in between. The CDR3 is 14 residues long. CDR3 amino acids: CATSDSGVNQPQHF. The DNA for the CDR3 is TGTGCCACCAGTGATTCGGGGGTCAATCAGCCCCAGCATTTT.

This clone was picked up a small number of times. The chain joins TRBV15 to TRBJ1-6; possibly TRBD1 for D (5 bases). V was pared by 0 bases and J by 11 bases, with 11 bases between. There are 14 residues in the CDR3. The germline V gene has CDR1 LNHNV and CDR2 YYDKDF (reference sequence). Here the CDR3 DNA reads TGTGCCACCAGCAGAGATCAGCGGGGCCCACCCCTCCACTTT. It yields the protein CATSRDQRGPPLHF.